Here is one T cell receptor (beta chain) with its context. What it recognizes is unknown. This specimen comes from a study of T cells after posttransplantation cyclophosphamide. The CDR3 sequence is 14 residues long. Trimming stripped 5 bases from V and 2 bases from J, with 12 bases between. Germline V gene lookup returns CDR1 SGHTA and CDR2 FQGNSA. Whole-study findings and limits: Skin or GI-infiltrating T cells shared few TRB sequences with blood.

Measured with immunoSEQ multiplex PCR; TCRdb has only the in-frame clones, and not every one. Of around 47,000 clones in the sample, 94% were seen once. The J gene is TRBJ2-5, the V gene TRBV7-2; possibly TRBD1 for D (6 bases). Sequencing was performed on PBMCs. The receptor was isolated from a woman in her twenties or thirties in good health and a related stem cell transplant donor. CDR3 amino acids: CASSITGYQETQYF. The CDR3 coding sequence is TGTGCCAGCAGCATCACAGGGTATCAAGAGACCCAGTACTTC. Together with reference TRBV7-2 and TRBJ2-5, the CDR3 gives the full variable domain: GAGVSQSPSNKVTEKGKDVELRCDPISGHTALYWYRQSLGQGLEFLIYFQGNSAPDKSGLPSDRFSAERTGGSVSTLTIQRTQQEDSAVYLCASSITGYQETQYFGPGTRLLVL.